The rows below give T cell receptor beta chains drawn from one sample of a study of T cell repertoires in cytomegalovirus infection. TCRdb reprocessed the reads with MiXCR, giving one entry per CDR3 protein. This table has some 700,000 distinct CDR3 sequences, 30% to 40% appearing once. No antigen has been assigned to these receptors. The sample was cultured PBMCs, taken from culture after CMV antigen stimulation. Source of these receptors: a human donor in good health (CMV status not recorded). Some clones in this sample may be carry-over from other donors' samples. The CDR3 runs from the conserved cysteine through the conserved F or W. A D gene is named only where the DNA matches it firmly. Clone size is not always given. Where it is, it says once, few, many or a class for expanded clones.

clone_size: many; d_call: .; j_call: TRBJ1-1; v_call: TRBV7-2; cdr3_aa: CASSLGFASTEAFF; cdr3_nt: TGTGCCAGCAGCTTAGGATTTGCGTCCACTGAAGCTTTCTTT
clone_size: .; d_call: .; j_call: TRBJ2-5; v_call: TRBV7-9; cdr3_aa: CASSLGVVEILETQYF; cdr3_nt: TGTGCCAGCAGCTTAGGGGTAGTAGAGATCCTAGAGACCCAGTACTTC
clone_size: .; d_call: .; j_call: TRBJ1-2; v_call: TRBV19; cdr3_aa: CASRETQAGYTF; cdr3_nt: TGTGCCAGTAGGGAGACCCAGGCCGGCTACACCTTC
clone_size: .; d_call: .; j_call: TRBJ1-5; v_call: TRBV19; cdr3_aa: CASRKDVYQPQHF; cdr3_nt: TGTGCCAGTAGAAAGGACGTATATCAGCCCCAGCATTTT
clone_size: .; d_call: TRBD2; j_call: TRBJ2-7; v_call: TRBV7-2; cdr3_aa: CASSPSRLAGVGEQYF; cdr3_nt: TGTGCCAGCAGCCCCAGCCGACTAGCGGGAGTCGGAGAGCAGTACTTC
clone_size: .; d_call: .; j_call: TRBJ2-3; v_call: TRBV4-1; cdr3_aa: CASSHASENTDTQYF; cdr3_nt: TGCGCCAGCAGCCACGCTAGCGAAAACACAGATACGCAGTATTTT
clone_size: .; d_call: .; j_call: TRBJ2-5; v_call: TRBV6-6; cdr3_aa: CASSYSPPGYKGETQYF; cdr3_nt: TGTGCCAGCAGTTACTCCCCACCTGGGTACAAAGGAGAGACCCAGTACTTC
clone_size: few; d_call: TRBD1; j_call: TRBJ2-7; v_call: TRBV7-6; cdr3_aa: CASSSGGLGEYF; cdr3_nt: TGTGCCAGCAGCTCAGGGGGATTAGGGGAGTACTTC
clone_size: few; d_call: .; j_call: TRBJ2-1; v_call: TRBV4-1; cdr3_aa: CASSQVLPGVRDEQFF; cdr3_nt: TGCGCCAGCAGCCAAGTTCTGCCAGGGGTCCGGGATGAGCAGTTCTTC
clone_size: .; d_call: .; j_call: TRBJ1-5; v_call: TRBV19; cdr3_aa: CASLAIQDPNQPQHF; cdr3_nt: TGTGCCAGCCTTGCTATTCAGGATCCCAATCAGCCCCAGCATTTT
clone_size: .; d_call: .; j_call: TRBJ1-2; v_call: TRBV2; cdr3_aa: CASTEDRPYGYTF; cdr3_nt: TGTGCCAGCACCGAAGACAGGCCCTATGGCTACACCTTC
clone_size: many; d_call: TRBD1; j_call: TRBJ1-1; v_call: TRBV7-8; cdr3_aa: CASSGRDSANTEAFF; cdr3_nt: TGTGCCAGCAGCGGGAGGGACAGCGCGAACACTGAAGCTTTCTTT
clone_size: few; d_call: .; j_call: TRBJ1-1; v_call: TRBV28; cdr3_aa: CASLDRELNEAFF; cdr3_nt: TGTGCCAGTTTGGACCGGGAACTCAATGAAGCTTTCTTT
clone_size: many; d_call: .; j_call: TRBJ2-1; v_call: TRBV7-2; cdr3_aa: CASSLGLSSYNEQFF; cdr3_nt: TGTGCCAGCAGCTTAGGCCTGAGCTCCTACAATGAGCAGTTCTTC
clone_size: .; d_call: TRBD2; j_call: TRBJ2-1; v_call: TRBV14; cdr3_aa: CASSHPVGLAGQLSYNEQFF; cdr3_nt: TGTGCCAGCAGCCACCCGGTTGGACTAGCGGGTCAGCTCTCCTACAATGAGCAGTTCTTC
clone_size: .; d_call: TRBD1; j_call: TRBJ2-3; v_call: TRBV18; cdr3_aa: CASSPATGGTDTQYF; cdr3_nt: TGTGCCAGCTCTCCGGCGACAGGGGGCACAGATACGCAGTATTTT
clone_size: .; d_call: .; j_call: TRBJ1-5; v_call: TRBV30; cdr3_aa: CAWGLVSNQPQHF; cdr3_nt: TGTGCCTGGGGGCTCGTGAGCAATCAGCCCCAGCATTTT
clone_size: .; d_call: TRBD2; j_call: TRBJ2-7; v_call: TRBV20-1; cdr3_aa: CSARGLAGGYEQYF; cdr3_nt: TGCAGTGCTAGAGGACTAGCGGGAGGGTACGAGCAGTACTTC
clone_size: few; d_call: TRBD2; j_call: TRBJ2-3; v_call: TRBV6-6; cdr3_aa: CASIHLGAGGRTDTQYF; cdr3_nt: TGTGCCAGCATCCACCTGGGGGCGGGGGGGCGCACAGATACGCAGTATTTT
clone_size: .; d_call: .; j_call: TRBJ2-7; v_call: TRBV7-9; cdr3_aa: CASSPREFLNREGSYEQYF; cdr3_nt: TGTGCCAGCAGCCCGCGCGAATTTTTAAACAGGGAGGGGTCCTACGAGCAGTACTTC
clone_size: few; d_call: .; j_call: TRBJ1-5; v_call: TRBV7-9; cdr3_aa: CASSENGPQHF; cdr3_nt: TGTGCCAGCAGCGAAAACGGGCCCCAGCATTTT
clone_size: .; d_call: .; j_call: TRBJ1-1; v_call: TRBV7-9; cdr3_aa: CASSLTGLGIAEAFF; cdr3_nt: TGTGCCAGCAGCCTAACAGGGTTAGGAATCGCTGAAGCTTTCTTT
clone_size: few; d_call: .; j_call: TRBJ1-1; v_call: TRBV10-3; cdr3_aa: CAISVGGRTEAFF; cdr3_nt: TGTGCCATCAGCGTCGGCGGGAGGACTGAAGCTTTCTTT
clone_size: few; d_call: .; j_call: TRBJ1-1; v_call: TRBV6-1; cdr3_aa: CASSVQGEAEAFF; cdr3_nt: TGTGCCAGCAGTGTCCAGGGAGAGGCCGAAGCTTTCTTT
clone_size: many; d_call: .; j_call: TRBJ2-7; v_call: TRBV7-2; cdr3_aa: CASSEGPSREVNF; cdr3_nt: TGTGCCAGCAGCGAGGGCCCAAGCCGGGAAGTGAACTTC
clone_size: few; d_call: TRBD2; j_call: TRBJ2-3; v_call: TRBV20-1; cdr3_aa: CSARGLAGNTDTQYF; cdr3_nt: TGCAGTGCTAGAGGACTAGCGGGGAACACAGATACGCAGTATTTT
clone_size: many; d_call: .; j_call: TRBJ2-7; v_call: TRBV7-2; cdr3_aa: CASSLDLRTTYEQYF; cdr3_nt: TGTGCCAGCAGCTTAGATCTGCGGACCACCTACGAGCAGTACTTC
clone_size: .; d_call: .; j_call: TRBJ1-3; v_call: TRBV6-6; cdr3_aa: CASSYSIGPSGNTIYF; cdr3_nt: TGTGCCAGCAGTTACTCGATAGGGCCCTCTGGAAACACCATATATTTT
clone_size: .; d_call: .; j_call: TRBJ2-6; v_call: TRBV19; cdr3_aa: CASSRRQGFSGANVLTF; cdr3_nt: TGTGCCAGTAGCCGGCGGCAGGGGTTCTCTGGGGCCAACGTCCTGACTTTC
clone_size: .; d_call: .; j_call: TRBJ1-2; v_call: TRBV7-8; cdr3_aa: CASRPRAQGDYGYTF; cdr3_nt: TGTGCCAGCAGGCCCCGGGCACAGGGAGACTATGGCTACACCTTC
clone_size: few; d_call: TRBD2; j_call: TRBJ2-1; v_call: TRBV27; cdr3_aa: CASSPRAGSYNEQFF; cdr3_nt: TGTGCCAGCAGTCCCCGAGCGGGGTCCTACAATGAGCAGTTCTTC
clone_size: few; d_call: .; j_call: TRBJ1-1; v_call: TRBV28; cdr3_aa: CASSLRGSEAFF; cdr3_nt: TGTGCCAGCAGTCTAAGGGGGTCTGAAGCTTTCTTT
clone_size: many; d_call: TRBD2; j_call: TRBJ2-7; v_call: TRBV7-8; cdr3_aa: CASSPPRLAALRWQYF; cdr3_nt: TGTGCCAGCAGCCCACCTCGACTAGCGGCCCTACGATGGCAGTACTTC
clone_size: .; d_call: .; j_call: TRBJ2-3; v_call: TRBV28; cdr3_aa: CASSPLRTGERDTQYF; cdr3_nt: TGTGCCAGCAGTCCCTTAAGGACGGGGGAAAGAGATACGCAGTATTTT
clone_size: once; d_call: .; j_call: TRBJ2-7; v_call: TRBV6-1; cdr3_aa: CASSEQPNYEQYF; cdr3_nt: TGTGCCAGCAGTGAACAACCGAACTACGAGCAGTACTTC
clone_size: .; d_call: .; j_call: TRBJ2-1; v_call: TRBV5-6; cdr3_aa: CASSWAGRSYNEQFF; cdr3_nt: TGTGCCAGCAGCTGGGCGGGGAGGTCCTACAATGAGCAGTTCTTC
clone_size: few; d_call: .; j_call: TRBJ2-1; v_call: TRBV7-8; cdr3_aa: CASSLRPDEQFF; cdr3_nt: TGTGCCAGCAGCTTACGCCCTGATGAGCAGTTCTTC
clone_size: .; d_call: .; j_call: TRBJ1-6; v_call: TRBV27; cdr3_aa: CASSLRGQNFNSPLHF; cdr3_nt: TGTGCCAGCAGTCTGAGAGGACAGAACTTTAATTCACCCCTCCACTTT
clone_size: many; d_call: TRBD2; j_call: TRBJ2-1; v_call: TRBV7-8; cdr3_aa: CASSQRLAGRIYNEQFF; cdr3_nt: TGTGCCAGCAGCCAGCGACTAGCGGGGCGAATTTACAATGAGCAGTTCTTC
clone_size: .; d_call: .; j_call: TRBJ2-5; v_call: TRBV10-3; cdr3_aa: CAISDSDSKYQETQYF; cdr3_nt: TGTGCCATCAGTGACTCGGACAGCAAGTACCAAGAGACCCAGTACTTC
clone_size: few; d_call: .; j_call: TRBJ1-4; v_call: TRBV28; cdr3_aa: CASSLAGTINEKLFF; cdr3_nt: TGTGCCAGCAGTTTAGCCGGGACTATAAATGAAAAACTGTTTTTT
clone_size: many; d_call: .; j_call: TRBJ2-2; v_call: TRBV7-2; cdr3_aa: CASSQTGSGELFF; cdr3_nt: TGTGCCAGCAGCCAAACAGGGTCCGGGGAGCTGTTTTTT
clone_size: .; d_call: TRBD2; j_call: TRBJ2-3; v_call: TRBV7-9; cdr3_aa: CASSFYPGGAVDTQYF; cdr3_nt: TGTGCCAGCAGCTTCTACCCCGGGGGGGCGGTGGATACGCAGTATTTT
clone_size: once; d_call: .; j_call: TRBJ1-5; v_call: TRBV12-3/TRBV12-4; cdr3_aa: CASSRVAVPGTQHF; cdr3_nt: TGTGCCAGCAGTCGAGTAGCGGTCCCGGGGACCCAGCATTTT
clone_size: .; d_call: TRBD1; j_call: TRBJ2-2; v_call: TRBV6-5; cdr3_aa: CASKIYRGAGELFF; cdr3_nt: TGTGCCAGCAAGATATACAGGGGGGCCGGGGAGCTGTTTTTT
clone_size: many; d_call: .; j_call: TRBJ2-2; v_call: TRBV7-2; cdr3_aa: CASSPLIVTGELFF; cdr3_nt: TGTGCCAGCAGCCCCTTAATCGTCACCGGGGAGCTGTTTTTT
clone_size: many; d_call: .; j_call: TRBJ1-2; v_call: TRBV7-8; cdr3_aa: CASSLDQGYGYTF; cdr3_nt: TGTGCCAGCAGCTTAGACCAGGGCTATGGCTACACCTTC
clone_size: few; d_call: .; j_call: TRBJ1-2; v_call: TRBV2; cdr3_aa: CASSGPNRVYYGYTF; cdr3_nt: TGTGCCAGCAGTGGCCCAAACAGGGTGTACTATGGCTACACCTTC
clone_size: .; d_call: TRBD2; j_call: TRBJ2-1; v_call: TRBV6-2/TRBV6-3; cdr3_aa: CASSPTSVGDEQFF; cdr3_nt: TGTGCCAGCAGCCCCACTAGCGTAGGGGATGAGCAGTTCTTC
clone_size: few; d_call: .; j_call: TRBJ1-3; v_call: TRBV25-1; cdr3_aa: CASSDTRGSGNTIYF; cdr3_nt: TGTGCCAGCAGTGACACAAGGGGCTCTGGAAACACCATATATTTT
clone_size: .; d_call: TRBD1; j_call: TRBJ2-5; v_call: TRBV5-1; cdr3_aa: CASSAGQGMETQYF; cdr3_nt: TGCGCCAGCAGCGCGGGACAGGGGATGGAGACCCAGTACTTC
clone_size: .; d_call: .; j_call: TRBJ2-5; v_call: TRBV7-2; cdr3_aa: CASSLAPVSPKGETQYF; cdr3_nt: TGTGCCAGCAGCTTAGCCCCAGTCTCGCCGAAAGGGGAGACCCAGTACTTC
clone_size: many; d_call: .; j_call: TRBJ2-7; v_call: TRBV12-3/TRBV12-4; cdr3_aa: CASSLGHYEQYF; cdr3_nt: TGTGCCAGCAGTTTAGGCCACTACGAGCAGTACTTC
clone_size: .; d_call: .; j_call: TRBJ2-5; v_call: TRBV28; cdr3_aa: CASSFERETQYF; cdr3_nt: TGTGCCAGCAGTTTTGAGAGAGAGACCCAGTACTTC